This T cell receptor (beta chain) stems from a study of CD8+CD57+ T cells in acquired aplastic anemia. Study details: Sorted CD4+ plus CD8+ cells gave DNA averaging about 3.2 ug.

Concerning this clonotype: Its target is not known.

Study conclusions and caveats: Researchers report that twenty-nine CD8+ CDR3 sequences appeared in both patients and controls.

The CDR3 has 11 residues. Per germline, CDR1 LNHDA and CDR2 SQIVND (reference sequence). Both TCR beta VDJ combination and CDR3 sequence profiling were carried out. Genomic DNA was the template for this profiling. TCRdb recomputed calls from the reads with MiXCR, one row per CDR3 protein. The data contain 110,000 or so distinct CDR3 sequences, 40% to 60% of them seen just once; the ten biggest clones take up around a third. The clonotype originates from a human donor in good health, serving as a control. Sequencing was carried out using sorted CD4+, CD8+, or CD8+CD57+ T cells (not recorded which) from PBMCs. This chain uses TRBV19 with TRBJ2-5; D ambiguous. Gene TRBJ2-7 matches the end of the DNA better, so the J call may be wrong. The chain's CDR3 is CANSSSYEQYF. CDR3 nucleotides: TGTGCCAACTCGTCTAGCTACGAGCAGTACTTC.